Each of the 7 T cell receptor beta chains below was sequenced from the same sample in a study of blood T cell repertoires in COVID-19 (dated by TCRdb to 2018 to 2021). Receptor amplification or capture employed the immunoSEQ multiplex PCR assay. TCRdb obtained this table from immuneACCESS and retained in-frame rearrangements with V and J assigned. These tables miss some clones; where compared with another copy, unresolved V genes account for less than half of the shortfall, and the remainder is unexplained. The sample yields some 260,000 clones; 86% were counted once. The leading ten clones occupy 1.5% to 2% of the sample. Specimen: PBMCs or T cells enriched from blood (not recorded which). The receptors derive from a man aged 40-50 years who had recovered from COVID-19.

This clone was observed a single time. This chain connects TRBV6-4 to TRBJ2-3; D is undetermined. The CDR3 extends over 14 amino acids. The germline gives CDR1 MRHNA, CDR2 SNTAGT. V lost 4 bases and J lost 3, with 11 bases in between. The CDR3 nucleotides read TGTGCCAGCAGTGCCGATCTAGGTACAGATACGCAGTATTTT. The encoded protein is CASSADLGTDTQYF.

The chain has TRBV30 and TRBJ1-6, with 8 bases that match TRBD1. Trimming removed 4 bases from V and 9 bases from J; junction bases left unmatched: 8. CDR3 size: 14 residues. Germline V CDR1 and CDR2: GTSNPN, SVGIG (reference sequence). The CDR3 here is CAWNTRGPASPLHF. The CDR3 region has the DNA TGTGCCTGGAACACCAGGGGGCCTGCTTCACCCCTCCACTTT.

CDR3 in amino acids: CASSYWTGGYEQFF. CDR3 DNA sequence: TGTGCCAGCAGTTATTGGACAGGGGGCTATGAGCAGTTCTTC. The rearrangement links TRBV6-2 or TRBV6-3 to TRBJ2-1; 11 nucleotides line up with TRBD1. The CDR3 is 14 residues long. Germline loops: CDR1 MNHEY, CDR2 SVGEGT. V dropped 3 bases and J dropped 8; count of bases not matched to a gene: 3.

V usage is TRBV29-1 and J usage is TRBJ2-7; 10 nucleotides match TRBD2. Germline V lookup: CDR1 SQVTM, CDR2 ANQGSEA. With 1 base clipped from V and 3 bases from J, the junction kept 0 bases outside the gene matches. CDR3 size: 13 residues. The CDR3 DNA reads as TGCAGCGTTGAAGCTAGCGGGAGCTACGAGCAGTACTTC. This translates into CSVEASGSYEQYF.

About this clone: This specimen includes other DNA sequences encoding the same CDR3. This chain joins TRBV29-1 and TRBJ2-7, with 10 bases fitting TRBD1. Germline CDR1 reads SQVTM; CDR2 reads ANQGSEA. The length of the CDR3 is 14 residues. J was trimmed by 1 base and V by 3 bases; bases with no gene match: 3. This chain's CDR3 is CSVEGDRGSYEQYF. The CDR3 DNA follows: TGCAGCGTTGAGGGGGACAGGGGTTCCTACGAGCAGTACTTC.

The chain couples TRBV5-1 to TRBJ1-3; D uncertain. The CDR3 consists of 14 residues. The V end lost 3 bases, the J end lost 0 bases, and 7 bases lay between the germline ends. The germline gives CDR1 SGHRS, CDR2 YFSETQ. CDR3 sequence: CASSWGDSGNTIYF. In DNA form, the CDR3 reads TGCGCCAGCAGCTGGGGAGACTCTGGAAACACCATATATTTT.

The chain joins TRBV6-1 to TRBJ1-5; 7 nucleotides match TRBD1. CDR3 length: 14 amino acids. The germline gives CDR1 MNHNS, CDR2 SASEGT. V shed 1 base, J shed 5 bases, and the junction held 2 bases outside the gene matches. This chain's CDR3 is CASSEVGQHQPQHF. CDR3 sequence (DNA): TGTGCCAGCAGTGAAGTGGGACAGCATCAGCCCCAGCATTTT.